This T cell receptor (beta chain) was observed in a study of spatial heterogeneity in lung cancer. Germline assignment: CDR1 MNHEY and CDR2 SVGEGT. The ends were cut back, 5 bases at V and 0 bases at J, with 13 bases in the middle. The CDR3 length is 16 residues. The time point here: sample taken at primary tumor resection. Unsorted whole RNA samples from tumor, nontumor lung or frozen PBMC were sequenced. TCRdb reprocessed the 5' RACE reads with MiXCR, giving one entry per CDR3 protein. Among some 6,000 distinct CDR3 sequences, under 15% were seen once, and the ten largest hold 16%. In this sample, this clonotype is medium-sized.

The V gene is TRBV6-2 or TRBV6-3, the J gene TRBJ2-2, with D possibly being TRBD2 (6 bases). This sequence originates from a male donor with early-stage non-small cell lung cancer. Source: normal lung tissue next to the tumor, taken at surgery. The DNA of the CDR3 is TGTGCCAGCAGTGGCACTAGCCCATCGAACACCGGGGAGCTGTTTTTT. Protein sequence: CASSGTSPSNTGELFF.